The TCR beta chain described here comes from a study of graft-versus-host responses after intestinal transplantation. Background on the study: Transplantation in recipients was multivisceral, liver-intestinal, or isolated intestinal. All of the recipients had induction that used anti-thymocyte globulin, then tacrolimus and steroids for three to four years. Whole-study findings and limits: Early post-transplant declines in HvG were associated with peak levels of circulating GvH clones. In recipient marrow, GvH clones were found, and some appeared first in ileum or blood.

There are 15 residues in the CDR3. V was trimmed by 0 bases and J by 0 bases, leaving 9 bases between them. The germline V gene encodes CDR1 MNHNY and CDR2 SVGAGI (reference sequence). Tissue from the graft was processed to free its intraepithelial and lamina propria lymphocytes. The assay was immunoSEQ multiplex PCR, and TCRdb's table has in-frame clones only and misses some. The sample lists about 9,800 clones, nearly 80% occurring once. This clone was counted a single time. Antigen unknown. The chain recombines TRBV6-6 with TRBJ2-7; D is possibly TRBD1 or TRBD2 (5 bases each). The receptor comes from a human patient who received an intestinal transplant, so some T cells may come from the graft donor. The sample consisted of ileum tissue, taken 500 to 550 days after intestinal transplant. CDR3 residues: CASSYSTGASYEQYF. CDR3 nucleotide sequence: TGTGCCAGCAGTTACTCGACCGGGGCCTCCTACGAGCAGTACTTC.